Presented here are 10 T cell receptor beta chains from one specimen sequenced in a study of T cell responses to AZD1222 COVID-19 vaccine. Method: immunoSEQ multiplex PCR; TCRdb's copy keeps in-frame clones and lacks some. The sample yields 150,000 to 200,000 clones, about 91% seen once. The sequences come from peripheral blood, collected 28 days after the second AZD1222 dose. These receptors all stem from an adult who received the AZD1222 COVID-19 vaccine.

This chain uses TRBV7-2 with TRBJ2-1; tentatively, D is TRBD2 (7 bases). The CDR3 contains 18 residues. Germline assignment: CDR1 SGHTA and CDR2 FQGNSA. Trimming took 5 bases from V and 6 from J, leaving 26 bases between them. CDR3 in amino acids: CASSPQRGGGHIVNEQFF. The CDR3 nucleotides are TGTGCCAGCAGCCCGCAGAGAGGGGGGGGCCATATTGTCAATGAGCAGTTCTTC.

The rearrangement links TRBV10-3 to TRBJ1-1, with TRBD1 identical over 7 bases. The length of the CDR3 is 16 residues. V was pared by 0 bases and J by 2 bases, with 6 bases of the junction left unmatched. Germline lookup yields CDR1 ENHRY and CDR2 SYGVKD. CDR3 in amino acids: CAISESGDRLNTEAFF. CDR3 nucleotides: TGTGCCATCAGTGAGTCGGGGGACAGACTTAACACTGAAGCTTTCTTT.

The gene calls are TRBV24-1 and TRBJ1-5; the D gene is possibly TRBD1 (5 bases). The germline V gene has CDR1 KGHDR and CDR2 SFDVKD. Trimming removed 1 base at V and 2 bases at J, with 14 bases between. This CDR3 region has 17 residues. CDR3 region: CATSDFQDSPGNQPQHF. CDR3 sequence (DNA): TGTGCCACCAGTGATTTCCAAGACAGTCCGGGCAATCAGCCCCAGCATTTT.

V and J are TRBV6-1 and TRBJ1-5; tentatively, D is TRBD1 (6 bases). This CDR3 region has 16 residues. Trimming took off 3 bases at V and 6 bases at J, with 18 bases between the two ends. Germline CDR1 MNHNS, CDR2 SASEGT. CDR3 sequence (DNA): TGTGCCAGCAGTGACCTTCGGGGGGGCGGAGGTCAGCCCCAGCATTTT. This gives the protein CASSDLRGGGGQPQHF.

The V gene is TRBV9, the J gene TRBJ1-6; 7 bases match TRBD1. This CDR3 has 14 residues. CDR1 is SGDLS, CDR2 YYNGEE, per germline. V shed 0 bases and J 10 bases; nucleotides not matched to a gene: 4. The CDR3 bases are TGTGCCAGCAGCGTAGACACAGGGGCCTCACCCCTCCACTTT. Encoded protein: CASSVDTGASPLHF.

The CDR3 protein is CASSYRQGGYTGELFF. The CDR3 bases are TGTGCCAGCAGTTACCGGCAGGGGGGGTACACCGGGGAGCTGTTTTTT. The J gene is TRBJ2-2, the V gene TRBV6-5; perhaps D is TRBD1 or TRBD2 (7 bases each). With 2 bases removed from V and 3 bases from J, the gap between germline ends came to 13 bases. This CDR3 is built from 16 residues. CDR1 and CDR2 (germline): MNHEY, SVGAGI.

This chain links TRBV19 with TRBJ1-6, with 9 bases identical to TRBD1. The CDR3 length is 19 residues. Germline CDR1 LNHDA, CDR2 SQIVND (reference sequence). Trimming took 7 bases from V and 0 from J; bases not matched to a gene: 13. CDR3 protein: CASTPRPTGGSSYNSPLHF. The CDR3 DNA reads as TGTGCCAGTACTCCACGCCCGACAGGGGGAAGCTCCTATAATTCACCCCTCCACTTT.

In DNA form, the CDR3 reads TGTGCCAGCAGCTCGGGGCGGGGGCAAGAGACCCAGTACTTC. Protein sequence: CASSSGRGQETQYF. The chain employs TRBV9 and TRBJ2-5, with TRBD2 matching 7 bases. J was trimmed by 2 bases and V by 4 bases; bases with no gene match: 5. The CDR3 has 14 residues. Germline values: CDR1 SGDLS, CDR2 YYNGEE.

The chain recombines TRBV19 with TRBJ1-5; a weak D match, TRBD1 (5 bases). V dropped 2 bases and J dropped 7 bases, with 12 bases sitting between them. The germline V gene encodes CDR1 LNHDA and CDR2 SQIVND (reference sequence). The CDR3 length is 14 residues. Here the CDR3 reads CASSITGGEQPQHF. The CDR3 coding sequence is TGTGCCAGTAGTATAACAGGTGGGGAACAGCCCCAGCATTTT.

The CDR3 coding sequence is TGTGCCAGTAGTGCCGGGGGCACTGAAGCTTTCTTT. Its translation: CASSAGGTEAFF. The rearrangement joins TRBV19 to TRBJ1-1; the D gene is possibly TRBD1 (5 bases). CDR1 is LNHDA and CDR2 is SQIVND in the germline V gene (reference sequence). The CDR3 sequence is 12 residues long. The V and J ends lost 5 bases and 4 bases respectively, with 8 bases between them.